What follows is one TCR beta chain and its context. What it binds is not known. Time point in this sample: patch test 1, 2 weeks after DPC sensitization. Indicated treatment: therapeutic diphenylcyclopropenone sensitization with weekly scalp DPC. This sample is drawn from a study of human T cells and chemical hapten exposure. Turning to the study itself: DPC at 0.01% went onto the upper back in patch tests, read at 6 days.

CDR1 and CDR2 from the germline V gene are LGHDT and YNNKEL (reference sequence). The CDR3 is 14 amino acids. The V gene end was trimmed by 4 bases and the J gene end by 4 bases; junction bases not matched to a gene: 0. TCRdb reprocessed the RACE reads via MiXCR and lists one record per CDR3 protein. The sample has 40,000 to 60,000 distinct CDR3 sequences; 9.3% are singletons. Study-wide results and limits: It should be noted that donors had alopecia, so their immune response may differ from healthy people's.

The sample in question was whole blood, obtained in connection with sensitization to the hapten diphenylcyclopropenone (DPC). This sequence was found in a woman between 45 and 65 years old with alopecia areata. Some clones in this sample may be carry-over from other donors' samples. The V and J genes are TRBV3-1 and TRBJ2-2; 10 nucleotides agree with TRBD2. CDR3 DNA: TGTGCCAGCAGCCCTAGCGGGAGCACCGGGGAGCTGTTTTTT. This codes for CASSPSGSTGELFF.